The 5 T cell receptor beta chains presented below share a single source sample, sequenced in a study of PD-L1 blockade in urothelial cancer. Measured with immunoSEQ multiplex PCR; TCRdb has only the in-frame clones, and not every one. The data show fewer than 85,000 clones, 84% seen once. Time point indicated: pretreatment peripheral blood. The input for sequencing was PBMCs, taken around atezolizumab (anti-PD-L1) treatment. These TCRs come from a woman in her seventies with urothelial cancer.

The chain combines TRBV9 with TRBJ1-2, with 7 bases fitting TRBD1. The germline CDR1 and CDR2 sequences are SGDLS and YYNGEE. This CDR3 region has 17 residues. With V trimmed by 3 bases and J by 8 bases, 19 bases remained unmatched. The CDR3 region is CASSAVDRATSAGGYTF. CDR3 nucleotides: TGTGCCAGCAGCGCAGTCGACAGGGCCACATCGGCTGGAGGCTACACCTTC.

The chain is built from TRBV18 and TRBJ2-5; 9 nucleotides agree with TRBD2. Germline CDR1 KGHSH, CDR2 LQKENI. The CDR3 is 14 residues long. With 2 bases clipped from V and 5 bases from J, the junction kept 3 bases outside the gene matches. The CDR3 DNA follows: TGTGCCAGCTCACCATTTAGCGGGGGCGAGACCCAGTACTTC. Protein: CASSPFSGGETQYF. Variable domain in full (rest from reference TRBV18 and TRBJ2-5): NAGVMQNPRHLVRRRGQEARLRCSPMKGHSHVYWYRQLPEEGLKFMVYLQKENIIDESGMPKERFSAEFPKEGPSILRIQQVVRGDSAAYFCASSPFSGGETQYFGPGTRLLVL.

The rearrangement joins TRBV4-1 to TRBJ1-5, with a possible D match to TRBD1 (5 bases). Trimming pared 3 bases from V and 5 bases from J, leaving 11 bases between. This CDR3 comprises 14 residues. The germline CDR1 and CDR2 sequences are MGHRA and YSYEKL. The CDR3 here is CASSHNRRDQPQHF. The CDR3 DNA sequence: TGCGCCAGCAGCCACAACAGGAGAGATCAGCCCCAGCATTTT.

The V and J genes are TRBV5-6 and TRBJ2-1, with TRBD2 identical over 10 bases. This CDR3 contains 17 residues. J was trimmed by 0 bases and V by 5 bases; bases with no gene match: 8. CDR1 is SGHDT and CDR2 is YYEEEE in the germline V gene. Here the CDR3 reads CASSLAGAPRSYNEQFF. DNA for the CDR3: TGTGCCAGCAGTCTAGCGGGGGCTCCTCGCTCCTACAATGAGCAGTTCTTC.

CDR3 in DNA: TGTGCCAGCAGCTTATCCTCCTATCGGGGGGCCCTCCAAGAGACCCAGTACTTC. Translated: CASSLSSYRGALQETQYF. The chain links TRBV7-9 to TRBJ2-5; tentatively, D is TRBD2 (7 bases). Germline CDR1 SEHNR, CDR2 FQNEAQ (reference sequence). This CDR3 has 18 residues. V lost 2 bases, J lost 1 base, and 20 bases lay in between.